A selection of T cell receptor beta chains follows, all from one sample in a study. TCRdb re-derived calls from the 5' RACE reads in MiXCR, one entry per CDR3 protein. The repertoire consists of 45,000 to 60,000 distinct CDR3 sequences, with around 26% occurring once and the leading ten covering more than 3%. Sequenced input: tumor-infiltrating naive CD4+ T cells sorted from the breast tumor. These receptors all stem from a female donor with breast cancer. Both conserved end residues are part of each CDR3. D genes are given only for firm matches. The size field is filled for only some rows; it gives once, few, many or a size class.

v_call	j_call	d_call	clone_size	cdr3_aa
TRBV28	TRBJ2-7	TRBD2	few	CASSPSSGGAYEQYF
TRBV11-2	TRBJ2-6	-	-	CASSPPVNSGADVLTF
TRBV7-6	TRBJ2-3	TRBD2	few	CASSPSRGGSTDTQYF
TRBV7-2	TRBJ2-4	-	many	CASSPEAKNIQYF
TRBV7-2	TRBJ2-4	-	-	CVCTGGAKNIQYF
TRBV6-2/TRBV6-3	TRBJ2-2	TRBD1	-	CASTDRGTGELFF
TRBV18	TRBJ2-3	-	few	CASSQVRTDTQYF
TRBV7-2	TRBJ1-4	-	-	CASSFQGGTEKLFF
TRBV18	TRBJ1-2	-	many	CASSQQDLERNGYTF
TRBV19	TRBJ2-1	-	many	CASSNSPSSYNEQFF
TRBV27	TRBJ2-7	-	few	CASSPHGDYEQYF
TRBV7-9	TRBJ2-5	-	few	CASSINRREGETQYF
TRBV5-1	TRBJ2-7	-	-	CASSPRVGEYYEQYF
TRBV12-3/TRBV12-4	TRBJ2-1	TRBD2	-	CASRLGGAENEQFF
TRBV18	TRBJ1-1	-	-	CASSPPPSGTNTEAFF
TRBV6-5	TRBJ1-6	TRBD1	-	CASGSGTGGESPLHF
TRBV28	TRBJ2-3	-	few	CASSSSRGADTQYF
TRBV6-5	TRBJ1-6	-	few	CASSFQGPSSYNSPLHF
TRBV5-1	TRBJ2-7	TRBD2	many	CASSRTSGSSYEQYF
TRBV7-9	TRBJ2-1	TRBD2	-	CASSSLAGVNYNEQFF
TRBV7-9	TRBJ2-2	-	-	CASSLGGADTGELFF
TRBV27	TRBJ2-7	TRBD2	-	CASSQPGLAVSEQYF
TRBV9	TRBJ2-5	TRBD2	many	CASSATSGNQETQYF
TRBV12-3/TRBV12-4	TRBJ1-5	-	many	CAGSEGVGQPQHF
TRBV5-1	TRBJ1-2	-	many	CASSLGPEGANYGYTF
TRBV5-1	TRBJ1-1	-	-	CASSLASSNTEAFF
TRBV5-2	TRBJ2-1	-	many	CASRRSGGNQRFF
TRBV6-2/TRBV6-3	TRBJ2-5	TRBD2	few	CASSPPYSGREETQYF
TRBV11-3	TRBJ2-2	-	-	CASSSSLGRDGELFF
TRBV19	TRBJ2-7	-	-	CASGGTRIYEQYF
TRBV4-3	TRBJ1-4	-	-	CASSQGDPNEKLFF
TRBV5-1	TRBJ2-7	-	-	CASSLTEYEQYF
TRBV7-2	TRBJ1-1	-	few	CASSLHRATGGEAFF
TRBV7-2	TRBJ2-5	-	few	CASTQGTRGTQYF
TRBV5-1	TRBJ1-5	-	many	CASSPQGRNQPQHF
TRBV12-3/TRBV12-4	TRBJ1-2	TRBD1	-	CASSSTGVRGYTF
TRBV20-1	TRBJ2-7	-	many	CSARDNDPYEQYF
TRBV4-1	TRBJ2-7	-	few	CASSQGQGGIYEQYF
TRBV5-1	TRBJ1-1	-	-	CASSLSRGEAFF
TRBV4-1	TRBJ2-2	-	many	CASGAGVLNSGELFF
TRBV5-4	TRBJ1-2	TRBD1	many	CASSPGQGKMGGYTF
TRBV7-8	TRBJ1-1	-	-	CASSSLFRGTTNTEAFF
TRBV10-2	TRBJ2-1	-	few	CASSGPGEEQFF
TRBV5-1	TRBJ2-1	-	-	CASSYRIGGGRGYNEQFF
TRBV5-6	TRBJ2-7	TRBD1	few	CASSEDRAYEQYF
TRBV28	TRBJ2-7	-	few	CASTTNLREQYF
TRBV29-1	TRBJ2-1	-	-	CSVGVVGRRFF
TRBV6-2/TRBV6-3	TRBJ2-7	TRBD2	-	CASRGLAGSYEQYF
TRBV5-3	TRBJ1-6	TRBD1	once	CARSFLWGQDNSPLHF
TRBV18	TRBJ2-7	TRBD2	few	CASSPGLRTRPEYEQYF
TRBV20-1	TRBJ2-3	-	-	CSARDHPVTDTQYF
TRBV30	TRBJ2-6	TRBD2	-	CAWRPGSGSSGANVLTF
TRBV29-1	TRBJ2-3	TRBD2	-	CSVVGGLAGGTDTQYF
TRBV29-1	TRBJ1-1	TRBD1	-	CSVEDREGTEAFF
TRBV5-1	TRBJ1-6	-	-	CASSLMARENSPLHF
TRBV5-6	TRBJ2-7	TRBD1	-	CASSLAVTGGTYEQYF
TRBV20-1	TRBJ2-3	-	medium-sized	CSATSTDTQYF